This passage covers 2 T cell receptor beta chains from one sample sequenced in a study of T cells expressing NK-cell markers. TCRdb reprocessed the 5' RACE reads and stores each CDR3 protein as one record, lacking DNA. This sample's clone table lists around 470,000 distinct CDR3 sequences. The sequencing input was blood T cells: a sorted CD56 or NKG2C T cell subset, CD4+ or CD8+ T cells, or bulk PBMC T cells (not recorded which). These receptors came from a woman between 50 and 59 years old in good health.

The CDR3: CASGISGTSGSNYYNEQFF. The chain carries TRBV5-1 and TRBJ2-1; there is no DNA to check the TCRdb D call of TRBD2. The CDR3 covers 19 residues. Germline values: CDR1 SGHRS, CDR2 YFSETQ.

V gene TRBV10-3 combines with J gene TRBJ2-1; TCRdb returns TRBD2, unconfirmable since there is no DNA. Germline V lookup: CDR1 ENHRY, CDR2 SYGVKD. The CDR3 spans 17 residues. Here the CDR3 reads CAITRTSGSNSYNEQFF.